The 21 T cell receptor beta chains in this list originate from one sample, sequenced in a study of technical replicates of blood from a few donors. The data were produced by immunoSEQ multiplex PCR, yet TCRdb's version contains in-frame clones alone and is incomplete. The sample has fewer than 90,000 clones, approximately 89% seen once. The sequencing sample was made of T cells isolated from PBMCs. These receptors came from a human donor in good health.

The V and J genes are TRBV13 and TRBJ2-2; 11 bases are shared with TRBD1. The germline V gene has CDR1 PRHDT and CDR2 FYEKMQ (reference sequence). The CDR3 runs 15 residues. V lost 7 bases to trimming and J lost 5 bases; unmatched junction nucleotides: 6. In nucleotides, the CDR3 is TGTGCCAGCAACGTGGACAGGGGGCATACCGGGGAGCTGTTTTTT. Translating it yields CASNVDRGHTGELFF.

V is TRBV4-2 and J is TRBJ2-5; D may be TRBD1 (6 bases). In germline, CDR1 is LGHNA, CDR2 YNFKEQ. Trimming took 3 bases from V and 0 from J, leaving 14 bases between them. There are 16 residues in the CDR3. The CDR3: CASSQGSGQNQETQYF. CDR3 sequence (DNA): TGTGCCAGCAGCCAGGGTTCCGGACAGAACCAAGAGACCCAGTACTTC.

This clone was picked up one time. The chain couples TRBV5-6 to TRBJ2-1; 10 nucleotides align to TRBD2. This CDR3 is built from 16 residues. Germline values: CDR1 SGHDT, CDR2 YYEEEE. Unmatched junction bases numbered 10, after V lost 4 bases and J lost 6 bases. The DNA for the CDR3 is TGTGCCAGCAGCCGAAGACTAGCGGGCTTTGGCAATGAGCAGTTCTTC. It codes for CASSRRLAGFGNEQFF.

The rearrangement links TRBV4-2 to TRBJ1-2, with D perhaps matching TRBD1 (6 bases). Trimming took 6 bases from V and 0 from J, leaving 11 bases between them. CDR1 is LGHNA and CDR2 is YNFKEQ in the germline V gene. The CDR3 covers 14 residues. Here the CDR3 DNA reads TGTGCCAGCAGACCGGGACATTCTAACTATGGCTACACCTTC. It translates to CASRPGHSNYGYTF.

This clone appeared once. This chain joins TRBV29-1 and TRBJ2-7; no clear D. Germline-derived CDR1 and CDR2 are SQVTM and ANQGSEA. The V end was cut by 7 bases, the J end by 5 bases, with 21 bases between. The CDR3 runs 14 residues. CDR3 DNA: TGCAGCGCAACACTTACTAAATTACGGGACGAGCAGTACTTC. It is translated as CSATLTKLRDEQYF.

This chain links TRBV9 with TRBJ1-2; D remains unclear. The CDR3 is 16 amino acids. V was pared by 4 bases and J by 2 bases, with 18 bases between. CDR1 and CDR2 from the germline V gene are SGDLS and YYNGEE. DNA of the CDR3: TGTGCCAGCAGCTCGTCTGCCCGAGGGAACAACTATGGCTACACCTTC. This encodes CASSSSARGNNYGYTF. Based on the CDR3 plus reference TRBV9 and TRBJ1-2, the full variable domain is DSGVTQTPKHLITATGQRVTLRCSPRSGDLSVYWYQQSLDQGLQFLIQYYNGEERAKGNILERFSAQQFPDLHSELNLSSLELGDSALYFCASSSSARGNNYGYTFGSGTRLTVV.

V usage is TRBV4-3 and J usage is TRBJ1-5; D not resolved. Germline CDR1 reads LGHNA; CDR2 reads YSLEER. The CDR3 totals 13 residues. Trimming shortened V by 5 bases and J by 5 bases, and 10 bases separated the two germline ends. The DNA for the CDR3 is TGCGCCAGCAGCTTCAACTCGGATCAGCCCCAGCATTTT. Protein: CASSFNSDQPQHF.

The rearrangement uses TRBV4-1 and TRBJ2-7; 9 nucleotides match TRBD2. Unmatched junction bases numbered 4, after V lost 1 base and J lost 0 bases. Germline V gene sequence: CDR1 MGHRA, CDR2 YSYEKL. The CDR3 runs to 16 residues. The CDR3 loop is CASSQASGKASYEQYF. DNA of the CDR3: TGCGCCAGCAGCCAAGCTAGCGGGAAAGCCTCCTACGAGCAGTACTTC.

The rearrangement joins TRBV15 to TRBJ2-7; TRBD1 aligns across 10 bases. CDR3 length: 15 amino acids. Per the germline V gene, CDR1 is LNHNV and CDR2 is YYDKDF (reference sequence). V shed 4 bases, J shed 5 bases, and the junction held 8 bases outside the gene matches. The chain's CDR3 is CATSTRGTGDHEQYF. The CDR3 nucleotides read TGTGCCACCAGCACCCGGGGGACAGGGGATCACGAGCAGTACTTC.

The V call is TRBV7-9, the J call TRBJ2-6; D is ambiguous. Germline assignment: CDR1 SEHNR and CDR2 FQNEAQ (reference sequence). This CDR3 has 15 amino acids. With 2 bases removed from V and 1 base from J, the gap between germline ends came to 6 bases. The CDR3 is CASSLYPSGANVLTF. The CDR3 nucleotides read TGTGCCAGCAGCTTATATCCGTCTGGGGCCAACGTCCTGACTTTC. The whole variable domain, filled in from reference TRBV7-9 and TRBJ2-6, reads DTGVSQNPRHKITKRGQNVTFRCDPISEHNRLYWYRQTLGQGPEFLTYFQNEAQLEKSRLLSDRFSAERPKGSFSTLEIQRTEQGDSAMYLCASSLYPSGANVLTFGAGSRLTVL.

The rearrangement uses TRBV21-1 and TRBJ1-1; whether TRBD1, the table's D call, matches the DNA was not checked. TRBV21-1 is noted as a pseudogene. This CDR3 is 12 amino acids long. This CDR3 is CASRTIQSEAFF. The CDR3 DNA sequence: TGTGCCAGCAGAACCATCCAGTCTGAAGCTTTCTTT.

J is TRBJ1-1 and V is TRBV7-9, with 9 bases lining up with TRBD1. V gave up 0 bases and J gave up 4 bases; unmatched junction bases: 3. The CDR3 covers 15 residues. CDR1 is SEHNR, CDR2 FQNEAQ, per germline (reference sequence). CDR3 protein: CASSLAGQGGTEAFF. The CDR3 nucleotides read TGTGCCAGCAGCTTAGCGGGACAGGGAGGCACTGAAGCTTTCTTT.

A few counts support this clone. A much larger clone lies one base from this, so it may be a read error. The chain links TRBV6-4 to TRBJ2-2; 11 nucleotides match TRBD2. This CDR3 has 15 amino acids. The V and J ends lost 6 bases and 2 bases, in that order; junction bases with no gene match: 2. Germline assignment: CDR1 MRHNA and CDR2 SNTAGT. CDR3 sequence (DNA): TGTGCCAGCAGCGGACTAGCGGGCAACACCGGGGAGCTGTTTTTT. It translates to CASSGLAGNTGELFF.

The chain joins TRBV28 to TRBJ1-1; 8 bases align to TRBD1. The CDR3 spans 14 residues. Trimming took 3 bases from V and 1 from J; bases not matched to a gene: 1. Germline CDR1 and CDR2: MDHEN and SYDVKM. The CDR3 nucleotides are TGTGCCAGCAGTTTGGGACAGGCGAACACTGAAGCTTTCTTT. Its protein product is CASSLGQANTEAFF.

V and J are TRBV30 and TRBJ2-5, with 8 bases matching TRBD2. The junction had 7 bases not matched to a gene; V was cut back by 5 bases and J by 2 bases. The CDR3 extends over 14 amino acids. Germline CDR1 is GTSNPN and CDR2 is SVGIG (reference sequence). The CDR3 nucleotides read TGTGCCTGGGGGCCGGGACTAGGGCAAGAGACCCAGTACTTC. As protein: CAWGPGLGQETQYF.

The chain links TRBV19 to TRBJ2-7; 9 bases line up with TRBD1. Trimming at V came to 5 bases and at J to 1 base, leaving 3 bases not matched to a gene. Per germline, CDR1 LNHDA and CDR2 SQIVND (reference sequence). The CDR3 is made up of 14 amino acids. CDR3 nucleotides: TGTGCCAGTAGTGGCGGGACAGGGTCCTACGAGCAGTACTTC. Translated: CASSGGTGSYEQYF.

The chain has TRBV6-1 and TRBJ1-2; 7 bases are a match to TRBD1. The V gene end was trimmed by 3 bases and the J gene end by 4 bases; junction bases not matched to a gene: 11. The CDR3 totals 16 residues. Germline V gives CDR1 MNHNS, CDR2 SASEGT. DNA of the CDR3: TGTGCCAGCAGTGATCCCGGACAGGCTGAAGGCTATGGCTACACCTTC. It yields the protein CASSDPGQAEGYGYTF.

This clone was counted a single time. The rearrangement uses TRBV15 and TRBJ1-3; D not resolved. Per germline, CDR1 LNHNV and CDR2 YYDKDF (reference sequence). This CDR3 comprises 17 residues. The ends were cut back, 0 bases at V and 2 bases at J, with 14 bases in the middle. CDR3 DNA sequence: TGTGCCACCAGCAGAGATCAGCCCGGGAGCACTGGAAACACCATATATTTT. Protein sequence: CATSRDQPGSTGNTIYF.

The V gene is TRBV5-1, the J gene TRBJ2-3, with 13 bases that match TRBD2. This CDR3 has 18 residues. Losses at the gene ends were 6 bases for V and 3 bases for J; bases not matched to a gene: 13. The germline CDR1 and CDR2 sequences are SGHRS and YFSETQ. The CDR3 DNA sequence: TGCGCCAGCACCAGCTTGGGGGGGACTAGCGGGATAACAGATACGCAGTATTTT. Amino acids: CASTSLGGTSGITDTQYF.

The chain carries TRBV5-4 and TRBJ1-2; TRBD1 matches 8 bases. Per germline, CDR1 SGHNT and CDR2 YYREEE (reference sequence). The CDR3 length is 15 residues. V shed 5 bases and J 8 bases; nucleotides not matched to a gene: 14. CDR3 nucleotides: TGTGCCAGCAGGTTAAAAGGACAGGGCCTTTGGGGCTACACCTTC. This gives the protein CASRLKGQGLWGYTF.

The CDR3 sequence: CAPLRRGYTF. The CDR3 nucleotides are TGTGCCCCTCTACGGCGGGGCTACACCTTC. The chain is built from TRBV5-7 and TRBJ1-2; D is unresolved. TRBV5-7 is an ORF for which the function is uncertain. This CDR3 contains 10 residues. The germline V and J ends were trimmed by 10 bases and 8 bases, with 12 bases remaining between them.